This T cell receptor beta chain was profiled in a study of a mutant IDH1 vaccine in newly diagnosed glioma (dated by TCRdb to 2020 to 2022). Study-wide context: Vaccination began 4-6 weeks after radiotherapy alone, or alongside temozolomide cycles in the chemotherapy-containing groups. The week-35 safety follow-up was designated visit V12, and the week-47 end of study was designated visit V13. Before enrollment, patients had received standard therapy of radiotherapy alone, temozolomide alone, or radiochemotherapy with temozolomide; most received the combination. Longitudinal TCRB deep sequencing was done for 25 treated patients, wherever samples were available for exploratory analyses. Of the 25 to 40 patients who were treated, approximately 62% were male and around 40% were female, and the mean age was around 43 years. Six visits were used for peripheral blood collection: V03 (baseline), V05, V07, V10, V12 and V13. Findings and caveats that apply to the study as a whole: According to the authors, sample limitations meant that analyses of patient blood samples could not be reproduced. No apparent relationship was observed between pseudoprogression and alterations in the top peripheral T cell clonotypes detected by TCRB sequencing. Across multiple MHC alleles, vaccine-induced immune responses were seen in more than 90% of patients. Availability determined which PBMC samples were chosen for TCRB deep sequencing.

Library preparation used the immunoSEQ multiplex PCR assay. Following the manufacturer's protocol, the hsTCRB Kit was used to amplify rearranged TCR beta chain sequences. Sequencing of TCRB libraries was carried out on an Illumina MiSeq. From the authors' description of their analysis: The proprietary platform of the kit vendor was used for demultiplexing, trimming and gene mapping. The source is immuneACCESS, and TCRdb retained only in-frame sequences with V and J called. Part of the clones is not carried over; for the studies checked, unresolved V genes explain less than half of this, and the remainder is unexplained. From that table come the V and J calls and clone size; the DNA was used to work out D and trimming. A total of approximately 66,000 clones appear in this sample, roughly 80% of them only once. 3.5% to 4.5% of the sample belongs to the ten largest clones. Read against the paper, the sample's time point label means: week 35, safety follow-up. Every vaccine dose consisted of 300 ug of a 20-mer mutant IDH1 peptide in Montanide, administered subcutaneously together with topical imiquimod. Across visits V03 through V10, patients got a total of eight vaccinations, given in weeks 1, 3, 5, 7, 11, 15, 19 and 23. All donors had newly diagnosed IDH1-mutant astrocytomas of WHO grade 3 or 4 that showed loss of nuclear ATRX. The samples were drawn from NOA16, a multicentre, single-arm, open-label phase I trial in Germany that tested a mutant IDH1 peptide vaccine in humans for the first time. Genomic DNA for TCRB sequencing was isolated from EDTA blood with the DNeasy Blood and Tissue Kit.

With respect to this clone: This clone's antigen is unknown. Base qualities are not provided; no much larger clone lies one nucleotide away.

The CDR3 spans 14 residues, from the cysteine through the phenylalanine. Only the CDR3 DNA is retained, 42 bases long and in frame from the first base. In the germline V gene, CDR1 corresponds to KGHSH and CDR2 to LQKENI. The junction carries 8 bases between V and J, which are trimmed by 0 bases and 2 bases respectively. The chain is made from TRBV18 and TRBJ2-7, with the D gene not clear enough to name. This specimen consisted of PBMCs, obtained from a glioma patient whose treatment included an IDH1 peptide vaccine. The source is a man in his thirties or forties with glioma. The DNA reads TGTGCCAGCTCACCACCTACCGTACCCTACGAGCAGTACTTC. Translated, it reads CASSPPTVPYEQYF.